This T cell receptor beta chain was sequenced for a study of blood T cell repertoires in COVID-19. This clone was recorded a few times. Original handling: Nucleated cell counts were estimated from reference gene primer amplification. The protocol was immunoSEQ multiplex PCR, while the TCRdb copy is restricted to in-frame clones and leaves out a portion. V and J calls plus clone size are reproduced from that table; the DNA served to infer D and trimming. The repertoire holds around 300,000 clones, with approximately 89% as singletons. Germline CDR1 and CDR2: SNHLY and FYNNEI. V was trimmed by 6 bases and J by 8 bases, leaving 19 bases between them. There are 14 residues in the CDR3.

The sample consisted of PBMCs or T cells enriched from blood (not recorded which). The gene calls are TRBV2 and TRBJ1-2; a possible D gene is TRBD1 (5 bases). This sequence originates from a woman aged 55-75 years who had recovered from COVID-19. The CDR3 is CASRYLDGAQGYTF. CDR3 DNA sequence: TGTGCCAGCAGATACCTTGATGGGGCGCAGGGCTACACCTTC.